The 17 T cell receptor beta chains presented below share a single source sample, sequenced in a study of blood T cell repertoires in COVID-19. Only in-frame clones appear in the TCRdb table, and some are missing; sequencing was by immunoSEQ multiplex PCR. Here the sample spans nearly 250,000 clones, 75% to 90% being singletons. The sequenced sample consisted of PBMCs or T cells enriched from blood (not recorded which). All receptors come from a man aged 50-60 years who had been exposed to COVID-19.

The V call is TRBV6-1, the J call TRBJ2-2, with TRBD1 matching 8 bases. This CDR3 spans 21 amino acids. Germline V gene data show CDR1 as MNHNS and CDR2 as SASEGT. J was trimmed by 1 base and V by 2 bases; bases with no gene match: 18. For the CDR3, the DNA is TGTGCCAGCAGTGAACCCCACGGGAAGTCGGCCGGGACAGGGAACACCGGGGAGCTGTTTTTT. It encodes CASSEPHGKSAGTGNTGELFF.

This rearrangement joins TRBV13 to TRBJ2-4; maybe TRBD1 (5 bases). The CDR3 totals 15 residues. The V and J ends lost 5 bases and 1 base respectively, with 12 bases between them. The germline V gene has CDR1 PRHDT and CDR2 FYEKMQ (reference sequence). CDR3 sequence (DNA): TGTGCCAGCAGCCTCAGGGTGTATGCCAAAAACATTCAGTACTTC. Protein: CASSLRVYAKNIQYF.

The chain links TRBV11-2 to TRBJ2-1; possible D gene TRBD1, 5 bases. The CDR3 is made up of 16 amino acids. Germline CDR1 and CDR2: SGHAT and FQNNGV. V was clipped by 0 bases and J by 8 bases, with 17 bases between them. In DNA, the CDR3 is TGTGCCAGCAGCTTAGAAACTTACCAGGGTAGGTATGAGCAGTTCTTC. Encoded protein: CASSLETYQGRYEQFF.

The chain combines TRBV9 with TRBJ2-3, with TRBD2 as a possible D gene (6 bases). This CDR3 is 15 amino acids long. V gave up 1 base and J gave up 4 bases, with 13 bases separating them. The germline gives CDR1 SGDLS, CDR2 YYNGEE. The CDR3: CASSVRVGDSDTQYF. The CDR3 bases are TGTGCCAGCAGCGTAAGGGTAGGGGACTCAGATACGCAGTATTTT.

The chain carries TRBV28 and TRBJ2-1; 8 positions agree with TRBD1. The germline CDR1 and CDR2 sequences are MDHEN and SYDVKM. The trim removed 2 bases at V and 0 bases at J, leaving 0 bases unmatched. This CDR3 is built from 15 residues. The CDR3 sequence is CASSLGTGSYNEQFF. The CDR3 region has the DNA TGTGCCAGCAGTTTAGGGACAGGCTCCTACAATGAGCAGTTCTTC. The full variable domain, with the rest looked up from reference TRBV28 and TRBJ2-1, is DVKVTQSSRYLVKRTGEKVFLECVQDMDHENMFWYRQDPGLGLRLIYFSYDVKMKEKGDIPEGYSVSREKKERFSLILESASTNQTSMYLCASSLGTGSYNEQFFGPGTRLTVL.

J is TRBJ1-1 and V is TRBV14; the match to TRBD1 covers 7 bases. This CDR3 comprises 15 residues. From germline, CDR1 is SGHDN and CDR2 FVKESK. The trim removed 1 base at V and 5 bases at J, leaving 7 bases unmatched. Here the CDR3 DNA reads TGTGCCAGCAGCCAAGGGAGGGGGCGCAGAACTGAAGCTTTCTTT. It encodes CASSQGRGRRTEAFF.

This chain connects TRBV30 to TRBJ1-5; D unclear. This CDR3 contains 13 residues. V dropped 5 bases and J dropped 3 bases, with 11 bases sitting between them. Germline V lookup: CDR1 GTSNPN, CDR2 SVGIG (reference sequence). In DNA, the CDR3 is TGTGCCTGGGCACAGAAGTTCAATCAGCCCCAGCATTTT. It is translated as CAWAQKFNQPQHF.

The rearrangement uses TRBV12-5 and TRBJ2-6; maybe TRBD1 (5 bases). The germline CDR1 and CDR2 sequences are LGHNT and FRNRAP. The CDR3 length is 15 residues. V was clipped by 5 bases and J by 2 bases, with 10 bases between them. The CDR3 sequence is CASGPDTPGANVLTF. In nucleotides, the CDR3 is TGTGCTAGTGGTCCGGACACCCCTGGGGCCAACGTCCTGACTTTC.

The chain combines TRBV19 with TRBJ2-1; D is unclear. V lost 0 bases, J lost 9 bases, and 9 bases lay in between. This CDR3 is 13 amino acids long. Germline CDR1 and CDR2: LNHDA and SQIVND (reference sequence). CDR3 sequence reads: CASSIDDTVEQFF. Here the CDR3 DNA reads TGTGCCAGTAGTATAGATGACACAGTTGAGCAGTTCTTC. The whole variable domain, filled in from reference TRBV19 and TRBJ2-1, reads DGGITQSPKYLFRKEGQNVTLSCEQNLNHDAMYWYRQDPGQGLRLIYYSQIVNDFQKGDIAEGYSVSREKKESFPLTVTSAQKNPTAFYLCASSIDDTVEQFFGPGTRLTVL.

This clone was found once. The chain combines TRBV11-3 with TRBJ2-2; D unclear. The CDR3 totals 15 residues. CDR1 is SGHNT, CDR2 YENEEA, per germline. The V and J ends lost 1 base and 4 bases respectively, with 10 bases between them. CDR3 in DNA: TGTGCCAGCAGCTTAGTTGCAGGAATCACCGGGGAGCTGTTTTTT. Translated, it gives CASSLVAGITGELFF.

J is TRBJ2-1 and V is TRBV19, with TRBD1 matching 10 bases. Germline lookup yields CDR1 LNHDA and CDR2 SQIVND (reference sequence). This CDR3 is built from 14 residues. V trimming: 10 bases; J trimming: 6 bases; junction bases outside the gene matches: 9. The CDR3 nucleotides read TGTGCCAATTCCGGGACAGGGGAGGCCAATGAGCAGTTCTTC. The encoded protein is CANSGTGEANEQFF.

V gene TRBV28 combines with J gene TRBJ2-1; 7 bases map to TRBD2. Trimming took 11 bases from V and 4 from J; bases not matched to a gene: 8. Per germline, CDR1 MDHEN and CDR2 SYDVKM. The CDR3 consists of 13 residues. For the CDR3, the DNA is TGTGCCTCGGGTAGCGGGCTTTACAATGAGCAGTTCTTC. Amino acids: CASGSGLYNEQFF.

This clone was seen just once. The chain recombines TRBV28 with TRBJ1-5, with D possibly being TRBD1 (6 bases). The germline V and J ends were trimmed by 5 bases and 7 bases, with 15 bases remaining between them. Per germline, CDR1 MDHEN and CDR2 SYDVKM. The CDR3 contains 14 residues. CDR3 amino acids: CASSTQQGWQPQHF. CDR3 DNA sequence: TGTGCCAGCAGTACACAACAGGGCTGGCAGCCCCAGCATTTT.

The chain is built from TRBV7-6 and TRBJ2-1; TRBD2 agrees at 12 bases. The CDR3 has 18 amino acids. V lost 2 bases, J lost 9 bases, and 14 bases stayed unmatched. The germline CDR1 and CDR2 sequences are SGHVS and FNYEAQ. CDR3 amino acids: CASSLRRVASGGAREQFF. CDR3 coding DNA: TGTGCCAGCAGCTTAAGGAGAGTGGCTAGCGGGGGGGCTCGTGAGCAGTTCTTC.

The chain links TRBV7-8 to TRBJ1-2; perhaps TRBD1 as D (5 bases). Trimming shortened V by 3 bases and J by 0 bases, and 17 bases separated the two germline ends. Germline V CDR1 and CDR2: SGHVS, FQNEAQ. The CDR3 runs 17 residues. The CDR3 DNA reads TGTGCCAGCAGCTTCAGCGCCAGGGTGATCACTAACTATGGCTACACCTTC. Its protein is CASSFSARVITNYGYTF.

The chain employs TRBV5-4 and TRBJ1-1; TRBD1 matches 7 bases. The V segment lost 4 bases and the J segment 5 bases; nucleotides outside the gene matches: 8. The CDR3 has 14 residues. Germline CDR1 is SGHNT and CDR2 is YYREEE (reference sequence). As DNA, the CDR3 is TGTGCCAGCAGCACTCTGACAGGGCGGACTGAAGCTTTCTTT. Translated, it gives CASSTLTGRTEAFF.

The CDR3 protein is CASSMQGAISEKLFF. The CDR3 region has the DNA TGTGCCAGTAGTATGCAGGGGGCAATATCGGAAAAACTGTTTTTT. The rearrangement links TRBV19 to TRBJ1-4; TRBD1 aligns across 8 bases. Germline assignment: CDR1 LNHDA and CDR2 SQIVND (reference sequence). This CDR3 comprises 15 residues. J gave up 8 bases and V 3 bases, and 8 bases lay outside the gene matches.